The 2 T cell receptor beta chains reported below all come from one sample, sequenced in a study of T-cell memory formation after mild COVID-19. TCRdb reprocessed the 5' RACE reads with MiXCR, giving one entry per CDR3 protein. The sample shows roughly 220,000 distinct CDR3 sequences, about 9.2% of them seen only once. Sequenced input: PBMCs or a T cell subset sorted from them (not recorded which). All receptors derive from a man aged 18 to 29 who had mild COVID-19 (a few samples of this study predate the infection). Cell type and time point are not known.

The rearrangement links TRBV20-1 to TRBJ2-7; 7 positions match TRBD2. The length of the CDR3 is 13 residues. Germline CDR1 DFQATT, CDR2 SNEGSKA (reference sequence). V shed 3 bases and J 3 bases; nucleotides not matched to a gene: 5. The CDR3 reads CSASSRGVYEQYF. CDR3 DNA sequence: TGCAGTGCTAGTTCCCGGGGGGTCTACGAGCAGTACTTC.

V gene TRBV6-6 combines with J gene TRBJ1-2; 7 bases align to TRBD1. With V trimmed by 6 bases and J by 4 bases, 8 bases remained unmatched. The CDR3 loop spans 14 amino acids. Looked up from germline, CDR1 is MNHNY and CDR2 is SVGAGI (reference sequence). Written as DNA, the CDR3 is TGTGCCAGCAGCCGAACGACAGGGACCTATGGCTACACCTTC. Its protein is CASSRTTGTYGYTF.